Listed here is a single TCR beta chain. The antigen this receptor binds is unknown. Base qualities are not at hand, and no much larger clone is one base apart. The sample originates from a study of blood T cell repertoires in COVID-19 (dated by TCRdb to the early 2020s). Some background on the complete study: Collaborator samples came from the United States, Italy and Spain and covered acute and convalescent phases of COVID-19. The repertoires were released in a freely available public database intended as a resource for research on the immune response to SARS-CoV-2. The material from the prospective study consisted of cDNA or gDNA derived from T cells, B-cell-depleted T cells, or PBMCs. Where available, HLA class I and class II types were taken from metadata supplied by the sample provider and were not determined by assay-based typing. Samples were obtained from the ongoing ImmuneRACE study (first 160 participants) and from over 1,000 subjects provided by 6 global collaborators. The sample metadata nearly always contained a de-identified subject ID, COVID-19 status, age in years and sex. Deeply sampled blood TCRbeta repertoires from subjects exposed to, actively infected with, or recovered from COVID-19 were included in the dataset. Broad study findings and their caveats: How much clinical and demographic metadata was included differed by source and by participant, and the metadata was provided uncurated.

The immunoSEQ Assay, a bias-controlled multiplex PCR, was used to amplify TCRbeta CDR3 regions from genomic DNA. The study's processing was this. The number of nucleated cells in each sample was estimated from the amplification of reference gene primers within the assay. Sequence reads were collapsed and filtered to measure the absolute abundance of every unique TCRbeta CDR3 rearrangement. For each sample, productive Simpson clonality was calculated by taking the square root of Simpson's diversity index across productive rearrangements. Here the immuneACCESS table is served through TCRdb, limited to in-frame sequences with V and J called. Missing clones are a known gap in these copies; in checked studies unresolved V genes cover under half, and the rest lacks a known reason. The V and J calls and clone size are taken from that table; D and trimming were inferred from the DNA. This sample has some 330,000 clones in its table, and around 89% of those were observed once. The ten largest clones capture approximately 4% of the sample.

Collaborating institutions collected whole blood in K2EDTA tubes following their own protocols. For TCRbeta analysis, collaborators shipped samples in one of three forms: frozen whole blood, isolated PBMCs, or DNA extracted from either of those sample types. This receptor was identified in a woman aged 45 to 65 with active or convalescent COVID-19. Sequencing used peripheral blood.

The nucleotide sequence is given as TGTGCCAGTCAGGACACAGGATCCTACAATGAGCAGTTCTTC. Its protein product is CASQDTGSYNEQFF. The receptor chain draws on TRBV6-5 and TRBJ2-1, with TRBD1 tentatively as D gene (5 bases match). Its CDR3 holds 14 amino acids, cysteine through phenylalanine. Kept here is only the CDR3 DNA, which spans 42 bases and is read in frame from base 1. Cut back by 9 bases and 1 base, the V and J ends lie 13 bases apart. Sequences MNHEY (CDR1) and SVGAGI (CDR2) are obtained from the germline V gene.